These 15 T cell receptor beta chains were sequenced from one sample in a study of Tregs in tolerant kidney transplant recipients. Profiling relied on immunoSEQ multiplex PCR, and the TCRdb table lists in-frame clones only, not all of them. The sample features about 30,000 clones, with around 15% in its top ten. The input for sequencing was CD8+ T cells from blood, taken before the transplant. The receptor set was obtained from a human donor who received a combined kidney and bone marrow transplant.

As for this clone: At one boundary the junction diverges from the germline segment, which might be a read error. The CDR3 end falls 3 residues outside the read, so it is completed with the germline J gene. The chain uses TRBV16 and TRBJ2-7; 9 bases align to TRBD2. CDR3 length equals 15 residues. Germline CDR1 reads KGHSY; CDR2 reads FQNENV. The covered CDR3 bases are TGTGCCAGTAGCCAATCGATAGCGGGAGTTAGCGAG. The encoded protein is CASSQSIAGVSE. The whole CDR3 protein reads CASSQSIAGVSEQYF.

Concerning this clone: The sequence runs out 3 residues before the end of the CDR3; the remainder is reconstructed from the germline J gene. The rearrangement uses TRBV28 and TRBJ2-5, with D uncertain. From germline, CDR1 is MDHEN and CDR2 SYDVKM. This CDR3 is built from 14 residues. Trimming removed 7 bases from V and 2 bases from J, with 14 bases in between. The CDR3: CASKVWAQQETQYF. The covered CDR3 bases are TGTGCCAGCAAGGTCTGGGCCCAGCAAGAGACC.

Concerning this clone itself: The missing CDR3 end, 3 residues past where the read stops, is filled in from the germline J gene. The J gene is TRBJ2-5, the V gene TRBV5-1, with D uncertain. The CDR3 runs to 14 residues. The V gene lost 0 bases and the J gene lost 5 bases, with 11 bases spanning the gap. CDR1 and CDR2 from the germline V gene are SGHRS and YFSETQ. The CDR3 sequence: CASSLAQAWETQYF. CDR3 bases read: TGCGCCAGCAGCTTGGCCCAGGCGTGGGAGACC.

As regards this clone: The DNA ends 3 residues before the CDR3 does, and the rest of the CDR3 is filled in from the germline J gene. V and J are TRBV7-6 and TRBJ2-7; D perhaps matches TRBD2 (6 bases). V shed 1 base and J shed 0 bases, with 19 bases lying between them. The CDR3 loop spans 18 amino acids. Germline V gene lookup returns CDR1 SGHVS and CDR2 FNYEAQ. CDR3 region: CASSLEPPAVSGSYEQYF. The covered CDR3 bases are TGTGCCAGCAGCTTAGAGCCGCCTGCGGTTAGCGGCTCCTACGAG.

Notes on this clone: The read gets to within 3 residues of the CDR3 end, and the germline J gene fills in the rest. The chain has TRBV2 and TRBJ2-2, with 10 positions matching TRBD1. Germline V gene data show CDR1 as SNHLY and CDR2 as FYNNEI. The CDR3 has 17 residues. J was trimmed by 6 bases and V by 5 bases; bases with no gene match: 12. Incomplete CDR3 DNA: TGTGCCAGCAGTCTCATTGCACCGGGACAGGGGCCCGGGGAG. It is translated as CASSLIAPGQGPGE. From start to end, the CDR3 is CASSLIAPGQGPGELFF.

Notes on this clone: The CDR3 end is not reached by the read, which stops 3 residues before it; the germline J gene fills it in. The V and J genes are TRBV11-2 and TRBJ2-5, with 7 bases matching TRBD2. V lost 1 base, J lost 7 bases, and 3 bases stayed unmatched. The CDR3 spans 13 residues. Germline V lookup: CDR1 SGHAT, CDR2 FQNNGV. The CDR3: CASSLGTSVTQYF. The part of the CDR3 DNA that was read is TGTGCCAGCAGCTTAGGGACTAGTGTGACC.

With respect to this clone: The read terminates 3 residues before the CDR3 end, so the remaining end is supplied by the germline J gene. The chain uses TRBV19 and TRBJ2-1, with D unclear. There are 18 residues in the CDR3. Germline lookup yields CDR1 LNHDA and CDR2 SQIVND (reference sequence). The V gene lost 1 base and the J gene lost 2 bases, with 18 bases spanning the gap. The DNA read from the CDR3 is TGTGCCAGTAGTATAGTTGAATCTGTAAACAATCCCTACAATGAG. Residues: CASSIVESVNNPYNE. The CDR3 in full is CASSIVESVNNPYNEQFF.

The CDR3 spells CSAGQTGSSYNSPLHF. CDR3 bases read: TGCAGTGCTGGACAAACAGGGAGCTCCTATAATTCACCC. The chain employs TRBV20-1 and TRBJ1-6; maybe TRBD1 (6 bases). The DNA ends 3 residues before the CDR3 does, and the rest of the CDR3 is filled in from the germline J gene. The CDR3 contains 16 residues. Trimming removed 5 bases at V and 0 bases at J, with 14 bases between. The V gene's germline CDR1 is DFQATT and CDR2 SNEGSKA (reference sequence).

About this clone itself: The observed sequence ends 3 residues before the CDR3 terminus, with the missing tail filled in from the germline J gene. This chain connects TRBV5-4 to TRBJ2-1; 7 bases line up with TRBD1. Germline V gives CDR1 SGHNT, CDR2 YYREEE (reference sequence). The CDR3 loop spans 14 amino acids. Trimming cost V 7 bases and J 6 bases; bases outside gene matches: 10. Here the CDR3 reads CASYHGTDPNEQFF. The DNA read from the CDR3 is TGTGCCAGCTACCATGGGACAGACCCCAATGAG.

Comment on this clone: The CDR3 end lies 3 residues beyond the end of the read and is filled in from the germline J gene. The chain joins TRBV30 to TRBJ1-1; a weak D match, TRBD1 (6 bases). CDR1 GTSNPN and CDR2 SVGIG come from the germline V gene (reference sequence). The CDR3 consists of 17 residues. The sequenced CDR3 bases are TGTGCCTGGAGTGGGACTAGCGGGGGGGGGCTTTACAATGAG. As protein: CAWSGTSGGGLYNE. The whole CDR3 region reads CAWSGTSGGGLYNEAFF.

Concerning this clone itself: The CDR3 end falls 3 residues outside the read, so it is completed with the germline J gene. V usage is TRBV19 and J usage is TRBJ1-6; 9 nucleotides match TRBD1. Looked up from germline, CDR1 is LNHDA and CDR2 is SQIVND (reference sequence). The CDR3 runs to 15 residues. J was trimmed by 10 bases and V by 6 bases; bases with no gene match: 10. CDR3 protein: CASSWGQGKNSPLHF. The covered CDR3 bases are TGTGCCAGTAGCTGGGGACAGGGCAAAAACTCACCC.

Notes on this clone: The read ends 3 residues before the CDR3 terminus; that terminus is restored from the germline J gene. V gene TRBV6-2 or TRBV6-3 combines with J gene TRBJ2-5; D unresolved. Trimming took off 7 bases at V and 5 bases at J, with 14 bases between the two ends. The germline V gene has CDR1 MNHEY and CDR2 SVGEGT. The CDR3 is made up of 13 amino acids. The CDR3 spells CASTTSGWETQYF. The sequenced CDR3 bases are TGTGCCAGCACCACATCAGGCTGGGAGACC.

Comments on this clone: The sequenced fragment ends 3 residues before the CDR3 boundary, so the rest is inferred from the germline J gene. V gene TRBV6-1 combines with J gene TRBJ2-5, with 12 bases fitting TRBD2. The CDR3 length is 16 residues. Losses at the gene ends were 2 bases for V and 4 bases for J; bases not matched to a gene: 5. Germline lookup yields CDR1 MNHNS and CDR2 SASEGT. CDR3 amino acids: CASSETTSGSLETQYF. Incomplete CDR3 DNA: TGTGCCAGCAGTGAAACGACTAGCGGGAGCTTAGAGACC.

As concerns this clone: The read halts 3 residues ahead of the CDR3 end, with the missing end drawn from the germline J gene. The rearrangement links TRBV7-9 to TRBJ2-7, with D maybe TRBD2 (6 bases). V was clipped by 4 bases and J by 6 bases, with 19 bases between them. The CDR3 runs 15 residues. Germline CDR1 reads SEHNR; CDR2 reads FQNEAQ (reference sequence). The DNA read from the CDR3 is TGTGCCAGCAGCTCTTTCGGGACTGGGCTTTTCGAG. This codes for CASSSFGTGLFE. The entire CDR3 reads CASSSFGTGLFEQYF.

Worth noting for this clone: The read stops 3 residues short of the end of the CDR3; the missing end is completed from the germline J gene. The chain is built from TRBV19 and TRBJ1-2, with D unclear. V was cut by 6 bases and J by 5 bases, with 10 bases left in between. Germline V gene lookup returns CDR1 LNHDA and CDR2 SQIVND (reference sequence). CDR3 size: 12 residues. The CDR3 DNA, read in part, is TGTGCCAGTAGAGAGGGTTCGTATGGC. It is translated as CASREGSYG. The full CDR3 protein is CASREGSYGYTF.